This TCR beta chain was retrieved from a study of tissue T cells after allogeneic stem cell transplantation. TCRbeta CDR3 was sequenced at survey depth with template counts. Assay used: immunoSEQ multiplex PCR; TCRdb lists only in-frame clones, some missing. The data hold about 7,500 clones, with roughly a third observed a single time. Germline V gene sequence: CDR1 NNHNN, CDR2 SYGAGS (reference sequence). This CDR3 has 17 amino acids. Trimming at V came to 2 bases and at J to 1 base, leaving 5 bases not matched to a gene. Concerning this clone: As yet, its antigen is unknown. These gene names are mouse names. The read gets to within 1 residue of the CDR3 end, and the germline J gene fills in the rest.

Study observations and caveats: Which tissue TCRs were alloreactive or antigen-specific was not determined. Some clones might be persisting host cells.

As to time point: mouse harvest day 14 after allogeneic transplant. Mouse grafts combined 10^7 T-cell-depleted bone marrow cells with 10^6 splenic CD5+ T cells. This mouse GVHD model was MHC-mismatched B6 to BALB/c, profiled day 7 or 14. V is TRBV13-2 and J is TRBJ2-4; 12 bases line up with TRBD2. Sequenced material: skin. This TCR came from a female BALB/c mouse given C57BL/6 T cells with graft-versus-host disease after an allogeneic hematopoietic cell transplant. CDR3 bases read: TGTGCCAGCGGTGAGCCGGGGGACTGGGGGGGTCAAAACACCTTGTAC. It encodes CASGEPGDWGGQNTLY. The full CDR3 protein reads CASGEPGDWGGQNTLYF.